The 25 T cell receptor beta chains presented below share a single source sample, sequenced in a study of cytomegalovirus exposure and HLA in healthy donors (TCRdb year 2017). Library generation was performed with the immunoSEQ multiplex PCR assay. For the multiplex PCR, a mixture combining 60 forward primers for TCR Vbeta segments and 13 reverse primers for TCR Jbeta segments was used. Not all clones reach the TCRdb copy of this immuneACCESS table, which keeps in-frame sequences only. Checked studies attribute under half of the gap to unresolved V genes and leave the rest unexplained. For this sample the table gives approximately 120,000 clones, of which 75% to 85% were detected only once. The leading ten clones occupy approximately 9% of the sample. The sequenced sample was PBMCs. The receptors stem from a man younger than 45 in good health and CMV-seropositive.

The chain couples TRBV30 to TRBJ2-5; maybe TRBD2 (5 bases). This CDR3 region has 15 residues. V lost 3 bases, J lost 1 base, and 15 bases lay in between. Per the germline V gene, CDR1 is GTSNPN and CDR2 is SVGIG (reference sequence). For the CDR3, the DNA is TGTGCCTGGAGCCGACCCCGAGCGGTCCAAGAGACCCAGTACTTC. Translating it yields CAWSRPRAVQETQYF.

The chain joins TRBV19 to TRBJ1-1, with TRBD1 as a possible D gene (5 bases). The length of the CDR3 is 15 residues. V was trimmed by 6 bases and J by 1 base, leaving 15 bases between them. Germline lookup yields CDR1 LNHDA and CDR2 SQIVND (reference sequence). The CDR3 sequence: CASSRKGQGNTEAFF. The CDR3 nucleotides are TGTGCCAGTAGCCGAAAGGGGCAGGGGAACACTGAAGCTTTCTTT.

This clone was picked up a small number of times. The chain is built from TRBV29-1 and TRBJ2-2; D might be TRBD1 (6 bases). Trimming cost V 5 bases and J 4 bases, with 11 bases left between them. The CDR3 is made up of 13 amino acids. CDR1 SQVTM and CDR2 ANQGSEA come from the germline V gene. This CDR3 is CSVNREGTGELFF. In DNA form, the CDR3 reads TGCAGCGTTAACAGGGAAGGCACCGGGGAGCTGTTTTTT.

This clone is a singleton in its sample. J is TRBJ2-5 and V is TRBV7-8; TRBD2 agrees at 9 bases. Trimming cost V 10 bases and J 5 bases; bases outside gene matches: 20. Germline lookup yields CDR1 SGHVS and CDR2 FQNEAQ. This CDR3 region has 17 residues. The CDR3 spells CANTRGSSGGRGETQYF. The CDR3 bases are TGTGCCAACACGAGGGGCAGTAGCGGGGGACGCGGGGAGACCCAGTACTTC.

This chain uses TRBV28 with TRBJ2-1; 7 bases agree with TRBD1. V shed 6 bases and J 13 bases; nucleotides not matched to a gene: 12. Germline V CDR1 and CDR2: MDHEN, SYDVKM. CDR3 length: 13 amino acids. This chain's CDR3 is CASRLNTGEQQFF. In DNA, the CDR3 is TGTGCCAGCAGGCTAAATACAGGGGAGCAACAGTTCTTC. Full variable domain (outside the CDR3, taken from reference TRBV28 and TRBJ2-1): DVKVTQSSRYLVKRTGEKVFLECVQDMDHENMFWYRQDPGLGLRLIYFSYDVKMKEKGDIPEGYSVSREKKERFSLILESASTNQTSMYLCASRLNTGEQQFFGPGTRLTVL.

This clone turned up a few times. This chain connects TRBV5-8 to TRBJ1-5; D is possibly TRBD1 (5 bases). CDR1 is SGHTS, CDR2 YDEGEE, per germline. The CDR3 runs 13 residues. Trimming shortened V by 6 bases and J by 5 bases, and 12 bases separated the two germline ends. CDR3: CASTVGADQPQHF. The CDR3 bases are TGTGCCAGCACAGTAGGGGCAGATCAGCCCCAGCATTTT. Full variable domain (outside the CDR3, taken from reference TRBV5-8 and TRBJ1-5): EAGVTQSPTHLIKTRGQQATLRCSPISGHTSVYWYQQALGLGLQFLLWYDEGEERNRGNFPPRFSGRQFPNYSSELNVNALELEDSALYLCASTVGADQPQHFGDGTRLSIL.

The chain employs TRBV7-9 and TRBJ2-1; D might be TRBD2 (6 bases). Germline lookup yields CDR1 SEHNR and CDR2 FQNEAQ (reference sequence). The CDR3 totals 15 residues. Deletions cut 1 base from V and 2 bases from J, with 9 bases between. The CDR3 reads CASSLVGGAYNEQFF. In nucleotides, the CDR3 is TGTGCCAGCAGCTTAGTAGGAGGGGCCTACAATGAGCAGTTCTTC.

The chain couples TRBV7-3 to TRBJ1-6; a possible D gene is TRBD1 (6 bases). V shed 6 bases and J shed 3 bases, with 24 bases lying between them. The CDR3 spans 19 residues. Per germline, CDR1 SGHTA and CDR2 FQGTGA. CDR3 region: CASSSELGTPDSYNSPLHF. CDR3 coding DNA: TGTGCCAGCAGTTCCGAACTTGGGACACCCGACAGCTATAATTCACCCCTCCACTTT.

The CDR3 loop reads CASSGTGQGAAETQYF. Here the CDR3 DNA reads TGCGCCAGCAGCGGAACAGGACAGGGGGCGGCAGAGACCCAGTACTTC. V and J are TRBV5-1 and TRBJ2-5; TRBD1 aligns across 11 bases. This CDR3 is 16 amino acids long. Trimming removed 4 bases from V and 4 bases from J; junction bases left unmatched: 9. Germline V gene data show CDR1 as SGHRS and CDR2 as YFSETQ.

The gene calls are TRBV21-1 and TRBJ2-1; the table's D call TRBD2 went unverified against the DNA. TRBV21-1 is tagged as a pseudogene. The CDR3 is 17 residues long. CDR3 loop: CASRGRAGPSSYNEQFF. The CDR3 DNA is TGTGCCAGCAGGGGTCGAGCGGGGCCGAGCTCCTACAATGAGCAGTTCTTC.

The CDR3 spells CASSTQGADYGYTF. The CDR3 nucleotides are TGCGCCAGCAGCACACAGGGGGCCGACTATGGCTACACCTTC. The V gene is TRBV5-1, the J gene TRBJ1-2; TRBD1 agrees at 9 bases. This CDR3 contains 14 residues. In germline, CDR1 is SGHRS, CDR2 YFSETQ. V gave up 4 bases and J gave up 3 bases; unmatched junction bases: 4.

About this clone: This sample also contains other DNA sequences that code for the same CDR3. CDR3 sequence: CASSDSASGDYNEQFF. The CDR3 coding sequence is TGTGCCAGCAGTGACAGTGCCTCGGGGGACTACAATGAGCAGTTCTTC. The genes are TRBV6-4 and TRBJ2-1, with D possibly being TRBD2 (6 bases). This CDR3 is built from 16 residues. Germline V gene sequence: CDR1 MRHNA, CDR2 SNTAGT. Trimming took 2 bases from V and 3 from J, leaving 14 bases between them.

The gene calls are TRBV2 and TRBJ1-2; 8 nucleotides agree with TRBD1. The length of the CDR3 is 13 residues. The germline V gene has CDR1 SNHLY and CDR2 FYNNEI. Trimming took 7 bases from V and 4 from J; bases not matched to a gene: 5. CDR3 region: CASIRDRTYGYTF. The CDR3 nucleotides read TGTGCCAGCATTCGGGACAGGACCTATGGCTACACCTTC.

V gene TRBV2 combines with J gene TRBJ1-5; 11 positions agree with TRBD1. Germline V lookup: CDR1 SNHLY, CDR2 FYNNEI. This CDR3 region has 15 residues. V lost 6 bases, J lost 7 bases, and 8 bases stayed unmatched. As DNA, the CDR3 is TGTGCCAGCAGACTTATGGGACAGGGGGGACAGCCCCAGCATTTT. Translating it yields CASRLMGQGGQPQHF.

This chain uses TRBV6-5 with TRBJ1-2; 8 bases are a match to TRBD1. Germline V CDR1 and CDR2: MNHEY, SVGAGI. This CDR3 spans 14 amino acids. V lost 6 bases, J lost 4 bases, and 7 bases stayed unmatched. CDR3 nucleotides: TGTGCCAGCAGCTATGGACAGGGTCCCTATGGCTACACCTTC. This codes for CASSYGQGPYGYTF.

In this sample, this clone turned up a few times. The V call is TRBV30, the J call TRBJ1-1; tentative D call: TRBD1 (5 bases). Deletions cut 5 bases from V and 9 bases from J, with 13 bases between. The CDR3 has 11 amino acids. Looked up from germline, CDR1 is GTSNPN and CDR2 is SVGIG (reference sequence). The CDR3 protein is CAWLWTTKAFF. CDR3 DNA sequence: TGTGCCTGGCTATGGACAACAAAAGCTTTCTTT.

This clone was seen a single time. The chain joins TRBV5-4 to TRBJ2-5; D gene uncertain. Trimming stripped 3 bases from V and 3 bases from J, with 12 bases between. In germline, CDR1 is SGHNT, CDR2 YYREEE (reference sequence). The CDR3 is 14 amino acids. CDR3 sequence (DNA): TGTGCCAGCAGCTCCGATGGGCTCGAAGAGACCCAGTACTTC. Its translation is CASSSDGLEETQYF.

J is TRBJ2-5 and V is TRBV19; a possible D gene is TRBD2 (5 bases). This CDR3 region has 14 residues. Germline V gene sequence: CDR1 LNHDA, CDR2 SQIVND (reference sequence). V was trimmed by 4 bases and J by 4 bases, leaving 13 bases between them. The CDR3 DNA follows: TGTGCCAGTAGTACCGGACTGAACCTAGAGACCCAGTACTTC. Residues: CASSTGLNLETQYF.

A single count supports this clone. The rearrangement joins TRBV14 to TRBJ2-7; TRBD1 matches at 12 bases. The CDR3 is made up of 17 amino acids. Germline assignment: CDR1 SGHDN and CDR2 FVKESK. The V segment lost 0 bases and the J segment 6 bases; nucleotides outside the gene matches: 9. DNA of the CDR3: TGTGCCAGCAGCCAAGAGGGACAGGGGGCGCTGGACGGCGAGCAGTACTTC. This encodes CASSQEGQGALDGEQYF. Full variable domain (remainder filled in from reference TRBV14 and TRBJ2-7): EAGVTQFPSHSVIEKGQTVTLRCDPISGHDNLYWYRRVMGKEIKFLLHFVKESKQDESGMPNNRFLAERTGGTYSTLKVQPAELEDSGVYFCASSQEGQGALDGEQYFGPGTRLTVT.

This chain uses TRBV5-6 with TRBJ1-6; D call uncertain. The length of the CDR3 is 15 residues. Trimming removed 0 bases from V and 6 bases from J, with 10 bases in between. Germline CDR1 and CDR2: SGHDT and YYEEEE. The CDR3 DNA reads as TGTGCCAGCAGCTTGGGTTGGGGAGGTAATTCACCCCTCCACTTT. Translating gives CASSLGWGGNSPLHF.

This clone is classed as medium-sized. The genes are TRBV25-1 and TRBJ2-7; TRBD1 matches at 7 bases. The CDR3 runs to 15 residues. V was pared by 4 bases and J by 1 base, with 7 bases of the junction left unmatched. From germline, CDR1 is MGHDK and CDR2 SYGVNS. CDR3 in amino acids: CASSANNRGSYEQYF. The CDR3, as DNA: TGTGCCAGCAGTGCAAACAACAGGGGTTCCTACGAGCAGTACTTC.

This clone came up a few times. This chain joins TRBV6-5 and TRBJ2-7; 8 nucleotides line up with TRBD1. This CDR3 has 14 amino acids. Germline CDR1 reads MNHEY; CDR2 reads SVGAGI. Trimming removed 2 bases from V and 1 base from J; junction bases left unmatched: 1. The CDR3 DNA reads as TGTGCCAGCAGTTACACAGGGGGATCCTACGAGCAGTACTTC. This sequence encodes CASSYTGGSYEQYF.

This clone was picked up a small number of times. The rearrangement links TRBV11-3 to TRBJ2-1, with D possibly being TRBD1 (6 bases). Looked up from germline, CDR1 is SGHNT and CDR2 is YENEEA. The V end lost 5 bases, the J end lost 6 bases, and 11 bases lay between the germline ends. This CDR3 is built from 13 residues. CDR3 sequence: CASSDLGGNEQFF. CDR3 nucleotides: TGTGCCAGCAGCGATCTAGGGGGCAATGAGCAGTTCTTC.

The CDR3 region has the DNA TGTGCCAGCAGGAGGTCCTCCTACGAGCAGTACTTC. Protein: CASRRSSYEQYF. J is TRBJ2-7 and V is TRBV6-1; D remains ambiguous. With 6 bases removed from V and 0 bases from J, the gap between germline ends came to 6 bases. Germline CDR1 MNHNS, CDR2 SASEGT. The CDR3 length is 12 residues.

The chain combines TRBV5-1 with TRBJ1-2, with 7 bases fitting TRBD1. The length of the CDR3 is 15 residues. The V gene end was trimmed by 4 bases and the J gene end by 0 bases; junction bases not matched to a gene: 6. Germline assignment: CDR1 SGHRS and CDR2 YFSETQ. CDR3 in amino acids: CASSVTGAANYGYTF. CDR3 coding DNA: TGCGCCAGCAGCGTCACAGGGGCCGCTAACTATGGCTACACCTTC.